What follows describes a single T cell receptor beta chain. Its antigen is not known. Here immunoSEQ multiplex PCR was the method, and the copy in TCRdb shows in-frame clones only, minus some. There are some 1,900,000 clones in the sample; approximately 94% occur only once, and approximately 1% lies in the top ten. The data were obtained in a study of shared clonotypes between healthy human individuals. Study-level results: The sole specimen, blood, was sampled, and tissue repertoires likely differ. Large sequencing depth failed to make sorted-subset sequencing complete, rarefaction showed.

CD8 cells regarded as naive lacked CD45RO, were positively chosen for CCR7, and omitted terminally differentiated effector memory CD45RA+ cells. The V gene lost 7 bases and the J gene lost 5 bases, with 9 bases spanning the gap. Germline lookup yields CDR1 SGHRS and CDR2 YFSETQ. This CDR3 spans 12 amino acids. Sequences were obtained from naive CD8+ T cells sorted from blood. This receptor was obtained from a young man in good health. This chain uses TRBV5-1 with TRBJ2-2; D is possibly TRBD2 (6 bases). The CDR3 reads CASVGGTGELFF. Written as DNA, the CDR3 is TGCGCCAGCGTCGGAGGGACCGGGGAGCTGTTTTTT.